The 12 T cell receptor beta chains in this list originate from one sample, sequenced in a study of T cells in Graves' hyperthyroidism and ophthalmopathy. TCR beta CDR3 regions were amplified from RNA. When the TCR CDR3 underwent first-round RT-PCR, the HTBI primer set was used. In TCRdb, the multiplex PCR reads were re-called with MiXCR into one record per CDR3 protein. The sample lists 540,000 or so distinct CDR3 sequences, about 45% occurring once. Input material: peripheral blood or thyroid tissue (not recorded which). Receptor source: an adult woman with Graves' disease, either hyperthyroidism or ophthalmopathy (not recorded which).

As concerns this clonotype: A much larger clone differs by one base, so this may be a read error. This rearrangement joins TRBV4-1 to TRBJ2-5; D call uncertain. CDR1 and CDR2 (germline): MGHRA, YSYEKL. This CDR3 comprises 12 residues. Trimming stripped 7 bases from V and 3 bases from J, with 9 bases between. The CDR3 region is CASMAAKETQYF. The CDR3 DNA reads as TGCGCCAGCATGGCGGCGAAAGAGACCCAGTACTTC.

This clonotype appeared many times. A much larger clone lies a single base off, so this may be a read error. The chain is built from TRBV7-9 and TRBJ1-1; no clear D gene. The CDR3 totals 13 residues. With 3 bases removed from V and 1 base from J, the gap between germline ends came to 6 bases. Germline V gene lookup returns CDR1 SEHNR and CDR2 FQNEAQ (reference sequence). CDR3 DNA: TGTGCCAGCAGCTTTAACAGGAACACTGAAGCTTTCTTT. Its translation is CASSFNRNTEAFF.

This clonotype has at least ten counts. CDR3 loop: CASSATQPSNQPQHF. The DNA for the CDR3 is TGTGCCAGTAGTGCGACACAGCCTAGCAATCAGCCCCAGCATTTT. The chain couples TRBV19 to TRBJ1-5; no definite D call. This CDR3 has 15 amino acids. V lost 5 bases and J 0 bases, leaving 11 bases between the germline ends. The germline V gene has CDR1 LNHDA and CDR2 SQIVND (reference sequence).

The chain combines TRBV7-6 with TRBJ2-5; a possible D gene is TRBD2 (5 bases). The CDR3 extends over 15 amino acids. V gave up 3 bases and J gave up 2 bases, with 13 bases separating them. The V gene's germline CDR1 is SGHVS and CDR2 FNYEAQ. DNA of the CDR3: TGTGCCAGCAGCTTCTACACCGGGGAGCAAGAGACCCAGTACTTC. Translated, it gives CASSFYTGEQETQYF.

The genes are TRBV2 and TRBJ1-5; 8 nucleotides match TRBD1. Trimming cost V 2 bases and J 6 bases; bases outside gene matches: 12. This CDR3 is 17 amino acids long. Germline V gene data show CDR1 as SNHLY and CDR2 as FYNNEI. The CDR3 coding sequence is TGTGCCAGCAGTGAACCAGGGGGCGCAAGGTCCAGTCAGCCCCAGCATTTT. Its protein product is CASSEPGGARSSQPQHF. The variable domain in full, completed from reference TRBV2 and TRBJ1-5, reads EPEVTQTPSHQVTQMGQEVILRCVPISNHLYFYWYRQILGQKVEFLVSFYNNEISEKSEIFDDQFSVERPDGSNFTLKIRSTKLEDSAMYFCASSEPGGARSSQPQHFGDGTRLSIL.

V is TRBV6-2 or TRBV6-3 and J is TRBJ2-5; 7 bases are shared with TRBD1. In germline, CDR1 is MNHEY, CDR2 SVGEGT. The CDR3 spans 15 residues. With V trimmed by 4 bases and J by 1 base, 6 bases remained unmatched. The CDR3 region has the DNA TGTGCCAGCAGTTCTCCCGGGACAGTCCAAGAGACCCAGTACTTC. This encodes CASSSPGTVQETQYF.

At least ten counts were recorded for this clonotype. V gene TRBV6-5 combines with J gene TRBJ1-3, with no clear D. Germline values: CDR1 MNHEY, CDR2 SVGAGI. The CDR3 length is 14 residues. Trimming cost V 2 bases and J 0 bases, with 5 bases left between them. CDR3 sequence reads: CASSYTISGNTIYF. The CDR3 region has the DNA TGTGCCAGCAGTTACACGATCTCTGGAAACACCATATATTTT.

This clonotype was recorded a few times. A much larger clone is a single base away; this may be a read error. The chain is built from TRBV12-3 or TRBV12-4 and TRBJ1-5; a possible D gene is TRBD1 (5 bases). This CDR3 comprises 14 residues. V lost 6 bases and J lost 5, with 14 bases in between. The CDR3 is CASSRDRNYQPQHF. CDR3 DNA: TGTGCCAGCAGCCGCGACAGAAACTATCAGCCCCAGCATTTT.

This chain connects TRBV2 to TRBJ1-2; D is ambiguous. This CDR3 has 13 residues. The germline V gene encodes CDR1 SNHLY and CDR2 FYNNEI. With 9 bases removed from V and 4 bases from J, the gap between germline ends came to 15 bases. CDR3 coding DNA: TGTGCCAGGGTCCTGCCCAGGAGCTATGGCTACACCTTC. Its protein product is CARVLPRSYGYTF. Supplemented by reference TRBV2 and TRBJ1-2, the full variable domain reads EPEVTQTPSHQVTQMGQEVILRCVPISNHLYFYWYRQILGQKVEFLVSFYNNEISEKSEIFDDQFSVERPDGSNFTLKIRSTKLEDSAMYFCARVLPRSYGYTFGSGTRLTVV.

The CDR3 coding sequence is TGTGCCAGCAGAGACAGGGTATTCAGTTCCTACGAGCAGTACTTC. Translating gives CASRDRVFSSYEQYF. The rearrangement links TRBV6-1 to TRBJ2-7; 7 positions match TRBD1. Germline CDR1 MNHNS, CDR2 SASEGT. The CDR3 sequence is 15 residues long. V shed 6 bases and J 1 base; nucleotides not matched to a gene: 9.

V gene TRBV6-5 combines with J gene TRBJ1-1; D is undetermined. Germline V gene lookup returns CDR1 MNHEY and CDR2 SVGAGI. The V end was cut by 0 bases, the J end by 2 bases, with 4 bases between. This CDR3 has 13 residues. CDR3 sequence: CASSYSENTEAFF. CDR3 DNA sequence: TGTGCCAGCAGTTACTCAGAAAACACTGAAGCTTTCTTT.

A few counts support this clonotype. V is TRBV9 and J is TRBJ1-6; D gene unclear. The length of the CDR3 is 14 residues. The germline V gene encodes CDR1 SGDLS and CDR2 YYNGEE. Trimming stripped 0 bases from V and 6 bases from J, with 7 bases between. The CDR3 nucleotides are TGTGCCAGCAGCGTAGGCCACTCTAATTCACCCCTCCACTTT. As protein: CASSVGHSNSPLHF.